This is a list of T cell receptor beta chains from one sample in a study of identical twins. TCRdb used MiXCR to reprocess the 5' RACE reads, holding one entry per CDR3 protein. The sample lists 1.5 million to 2 million distinct CDR3 sequences; roughly 35% were seen once. Sequenced material: cord blood. These receptors all stem from a newborn girl in good health. CDR3s include the opening cysteine and the closing phenylalanine or tryptophan. D genes are given only for firm matches. For some rows the clone size is stated as once, few or many, or as a class when expanded; others skip it.

.	TRBV19	TRBJ1-1	.	TGTGCCAGTAGTATTAGTCTGACCACCGAAGCTTTCTTT	CASSISLTTEAFF
.	TRBV7-9	TRBJ1-1	.	TGTGCCAGCAGCTTCGGATCCGACACTGAAGCTTTCTTT	CASSFGSDTEAFF
.	TRBV5-1	TRBJ1-1	TRBD1	TGCGCCAGCAGCTTACCCCGGGACAGGGATGACACTGAAGCTTTCTTT	CASSLPRDRDDTEAFF
few	TRBV7-9	TRBJ1-1	.	TGTGCCAGCAGCCCAACTCCGCAGGGGAGGACTTTCTTT	CASSPTPQGRTFF
few	TRBV6-6	TRBJ1-5	.	TGTGCCAGCAGTTTAACTCAGGGAGATGGCAATCAGCCCCAGCATTTT	CASSLTQGDGNQPQHF
.	TRBV4-1	TRBJ2-5	.	TGCGCCAGCAGCCAAGATTTTCCTAGCTGGGAGACCCAGTACTTC	CASSQDFPSWETQYF
few	TRBV27	TRBJ2-5	TRBD2	TGTGCCAGCAGTGCGGGACTAGCGGGGCCTAAAGAGACCCAGTACTTC	CASSAGLAGPKETQYF
.	TRBV20-1	TRBJ2-3	TRBD2	TGCAGTGCCCCCGGGGGGTCCACAGATACGCAGTATTTT	CSAPGGSTDTQYF
.	TRBV20-1	TRBJ2-1	.	TGCAGTGCTAGAGCGGCTTTCTACAATGAGCAGTTCTTC	CSARAAFYNEQFF
.	TRBV28	TRBJ2-1	.	TGTGCCAGGATCTTCTATGAGCAGTTCTTC	CARIFYEQFF
once	TRBV6-2/TRBV6-3	TRBJ2-4	TRBD2	TGTGCCACCCGAACTAGCGGGAGTAACGGGCAGTACTTC	CATRTSGSNGQYF
.	TRBV20-1	TRBJ2-1	.	TGCAGTGCTACTGCGTACGCCTCCTACAATGAGCAGTTTTTC	CSATAYASYNEQFF
.	TRBV4-2	TRBJ2-4	TRBD2	TGTGCCAACAGCCTTGGGACTAGCGGGGGGTTTGACATTCAGTACTTC	CANSLGTSGGFDIQYF
.	TRBV9	TRBJ2-1	.	TGTGCCAGCAGCGTAGACCCCAATTCCTACAATGAGCAGTTCTTC	CASSVDPNSYNEQFF
.	TRBV5-1	TRBJ2-7	.	TGCGCCAGCAGCTTGGCCCCAGAATTCGGGCAGTACTTC	CASSLAPEFGQYF